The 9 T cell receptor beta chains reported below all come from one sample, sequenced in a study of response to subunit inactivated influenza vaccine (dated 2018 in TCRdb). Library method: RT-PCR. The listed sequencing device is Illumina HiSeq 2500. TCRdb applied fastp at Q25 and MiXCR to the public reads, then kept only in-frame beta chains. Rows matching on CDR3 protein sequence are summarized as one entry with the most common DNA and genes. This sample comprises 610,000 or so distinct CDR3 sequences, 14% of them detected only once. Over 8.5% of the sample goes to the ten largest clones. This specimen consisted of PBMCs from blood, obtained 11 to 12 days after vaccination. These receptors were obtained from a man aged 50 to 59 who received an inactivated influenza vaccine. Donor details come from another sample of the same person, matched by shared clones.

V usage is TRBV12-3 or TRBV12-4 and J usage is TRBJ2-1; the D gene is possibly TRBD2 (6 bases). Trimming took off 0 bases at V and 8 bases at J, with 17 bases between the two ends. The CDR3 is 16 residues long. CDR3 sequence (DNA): TGTGCCAGCAGTTTAGCGCGGGGACGGAATTGGGATGAGCAGTTCTTC. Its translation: CASSLARGRNWDEQFF.

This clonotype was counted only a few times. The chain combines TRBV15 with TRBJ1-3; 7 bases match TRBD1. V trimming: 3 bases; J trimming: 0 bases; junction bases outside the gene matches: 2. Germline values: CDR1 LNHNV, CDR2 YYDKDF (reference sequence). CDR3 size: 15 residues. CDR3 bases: TGTGCCACCAGCAGGGACAGGTTCTCTGGAAACACCATATATTTT. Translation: CATSRDRFSGNTIYF.

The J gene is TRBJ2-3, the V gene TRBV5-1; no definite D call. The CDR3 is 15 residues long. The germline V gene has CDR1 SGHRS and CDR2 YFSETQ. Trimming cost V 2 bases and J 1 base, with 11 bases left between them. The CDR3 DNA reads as TGCGCCAGCAGCTTCGAACGGCCCGGCACAGATACGCAGTATTTT. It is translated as CASSFERPGTDTQYF.

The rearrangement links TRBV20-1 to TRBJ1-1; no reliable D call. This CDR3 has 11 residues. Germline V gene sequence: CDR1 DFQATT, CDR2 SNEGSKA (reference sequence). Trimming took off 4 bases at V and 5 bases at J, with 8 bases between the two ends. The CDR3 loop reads CSAIKKTEAFF. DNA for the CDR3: TGCAGTGCTATTAAGAAGACTGAAGCTTTCTTT.

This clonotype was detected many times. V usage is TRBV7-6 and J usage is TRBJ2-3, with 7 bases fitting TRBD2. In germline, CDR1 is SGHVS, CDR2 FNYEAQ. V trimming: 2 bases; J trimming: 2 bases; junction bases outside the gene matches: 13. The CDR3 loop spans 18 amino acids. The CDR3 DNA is TGTGCCAGCAGCTTACTTGCCCAGCGGGGCCTTAACACAGATACGCAGTATTTT. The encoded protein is CASSLLAQRGLNTDTQYF.

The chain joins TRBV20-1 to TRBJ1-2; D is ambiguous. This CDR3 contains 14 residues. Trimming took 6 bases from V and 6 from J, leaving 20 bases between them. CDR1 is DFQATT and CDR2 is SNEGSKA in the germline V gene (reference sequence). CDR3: CSASNRNLVDGYTF. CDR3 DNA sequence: TGCAGTGCCAGTAATCGAAATCTCGTGGATGGCTACACCTTC.

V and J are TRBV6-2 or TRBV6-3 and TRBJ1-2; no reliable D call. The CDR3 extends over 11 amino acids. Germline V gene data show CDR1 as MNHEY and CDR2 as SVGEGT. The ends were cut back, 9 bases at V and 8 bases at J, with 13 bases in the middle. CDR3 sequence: CASGRPAGYTF. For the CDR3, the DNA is TGTGCCAGTGGCAGGCCGGCGGGCTACACCTTC.

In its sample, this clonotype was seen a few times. CDR3: CASSQGLAFEQYF. Written as DNA, the CDR3 is TGCGCCAGCAGCCAAGGTTTAGCGTTCGAGCAGTACTTC. V is TRBV4-1 and J is TRBJ2-7; TRBD2 is a possible D gene (5 bases). Per germline, CDR1 MGHRA and CDR2 YSYEKL. The CDR3 covers 13 residues. V lost 1 base, J lost 6 bases, and 10 bases lay in between.

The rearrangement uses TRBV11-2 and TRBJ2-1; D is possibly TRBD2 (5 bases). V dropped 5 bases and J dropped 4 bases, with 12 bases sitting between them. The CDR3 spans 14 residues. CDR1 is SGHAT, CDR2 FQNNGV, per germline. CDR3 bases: TGTGCCAGCAGCGACGAGGGTCCTTACAATGAGCAGTTCTTC. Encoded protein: CASSDEGPYNEQFF.